Reported below is one T cell receptor beta chain. Its antigen remains unknown. The data originate from a study of T cell responses to AZD1222 COVID-19 vaccine. The study's findings and limits: Sampled repertoires all dated from after the peak T cell response. Unmutated regions of variants are reportedly targeted by nearly half of spike-specific TCRs.

V shed 3 bases and J shed 3 bases, with 14 bases lying between them. In germline, CDR1 is LNHNV, CDR2 YYDKDF (reference sequence). CDR3 length equals 15 residues. Measured with immunoSEQ multiplex PCR; TCRdb has only the in-frame clones, and not every one. This table holds approximately 190,000 clones, around 94% found once. The specimen comprised peripheral blood, sampled on day 0 of AZD1222 vaccination. This sequence originates from an adult in good health. The genes are TRBV15 and TRBJ2-5; D might be TRBD1 (6 bases). The CDR3 region has the DNA TGTGCCACCAGCAGGGCTAGGACAGTCAAAGAGACCCAGTACTTC. This sequence encodes CATSRARTVKETQYF.